Only a few counts were recorded for the clone carrying this TCR beta chain. The antigen is unknown. Sequencing was performed with immunoSEQ multiplex PCR; in TCRdb, only in-frame clones are kept and a portion is missing. The sample lists about 19,000 clones, 70% to 85% seen once, with more than 20% in the top ten. This record comes from a study of CD4 T cells in relation to SARS-CoV-2 and coronaviruses. Unexposed donor CD4+ T cells date from about 2011-2018, before the COVID-19 pandemic. CD4+ T cells were isolated from the cells after less than 13 days of culture. The V gene end was trimmed by 2 bases and the J gene end by 8 bases; junction bases not matched to a gene: 1. CDR3 length: 14 residues. CDR1 and CDR2 from the germline V gene are SNHLY and FYNNEI.

The genes are TRBV2 and TRBJ2-2; 11 bases are shared with TRBD2. Specimen: CD4+ T cells from PBMCs, cultured in vitro. This sequence originates from a human donor in good health. DNA for the CDR3: TGTGCCAGCAGTGAAAGGACTAGCGGGGGGGAGCTGTTTTTT. Its translation is CASSERTSGGELFF.